This is a list of T cell receptor beta chains from one sample in a study of OX40 agonist ivuxolimab in advanced cancers. The protocol was immunoSEQ multiplex PCR, while the TCRdb copy is restricted to in-frame clones and leaves out a portion. The table has about 42,000 clones, 75% to 90% seen once. Material: CD4+ or CD8+ T cells sorted from blood, obtained in a trial of the OX40 agonist ivuxolimab. These receptors were obtained from an adult with an advanced solid tumor such as melanoma, head and neck, liver or kidney cancer. Both conserved end residues are part of each CDR3. Fields, in order: V gene, CDR3 protein.

>TRBV5-1
CASNPRVGLASSYEQYF
>TRBV9
CASSVVGTVYNEQFF
>TRBV5-1
CASSSAGNTDTQYF
>TRBV2
CASLGPGGAYSTDTQYF
>TRBV4-1
CASSPVRGANYGYTF
>TRBV19
CASSMTSGPYNEQFF
>TRBV27
CASNLFSGANVLTF
>TRBV7-9
CASSFRDPGTQYF
>TRBV7-9
CASSTGFPPLYGYTF
>TRBV4-3
CASSQVGADEQYF
>TRBV9
CASGGGIYGYTF
>TRBV4-1
CASSRTTGLNEQFF
>TRBV7-8
CASSLKTGISEQYF
>TRBV11-2
CASSLIRGRAYEQYF
>TRBV4-3
CASSQRDRTNEKLFF
>TRBV7-3
CASSSGGFGGYTF
>TRBV28
CASSFSSYSYEQYF
>TRBV19
CATGVSSYEQYF
>TRBV7-9
CASSFEGGRRTNGYTF
>TRBV19
CASSPDFLPSNEQFF
>TRBV7-2
CASSQGRSSYEQYF
>TRBV7-9
CASSSTYEQYF
>TRBV27
CASRPVWGQKEQYF
>TRBV7-2
CASSLSLAALWFF
>TRBV6-6
CASALTDHEQYF
>TRBV19
CASSIENHYGYTF
>TRBV9
CASSGGSLNTEAFF
>TRBV28
CASSLLERQGAEKLFF
>TRBV6-5
CASSYSGQGPYEQYF
>TRBV18
CASSLYKNTEAFF
>TRBV7-9
CASRPLGGVEDTQYF
>TRBV19
CASSKVSTDTQYF
>TRBV4-1
CASSQYGTGTYEQYF
>TRBV11-2
CASSLGGSLYEQYF
>TRBV7-9
CASSLGQREAFF
>TRBV13
CASSSGTGLDDYGYTF
>TRBV7-8
CASSRTENRWQFF
>TRBV11-2
CASSFSYKTAPSNYEQYF
>TRBV29-1
CSVEARVGATNYGYTF
>TRBV20-1
CSATDTYGYTF
>TRBV5-1
CASSPRTGDEQYF
>TRBV29-1
CSVDWWEGLDTQYF
>TRBV4-3
CASSQGRPYEQYF
>TRBV2
CASIASTDTQYF
>TRBV4-3
CASSQWASDSYEQYF
>TRBV5-4
CASSLTSGREQFF
>TRBV9
CASSVLSFDDTQYF
>TRBV29-1
CSVEDLPVGGYGYTF
>TRBV6-1
CASTPWGLGNTEAFF
>TRBV2
CASSVKRGGETQYF